This T cell receptor (beta chain) was recovered during a study of CD8 T cells in ankylosing spondylitis. Remarks on this clonotype: Its antigen is as yet unknown.

Notes on the study in general: Significant enrichment of disease-linked clones was reported in matched ankylosing spondylitis synovial fluid. Characteristic of ankylosing spondylitis blood, it appeared, was a TCR beta motif comprising several highly homologous variants.

The CDR3 is made up of 16 amino acids. V trimming: 5 bases; J trimming: 4 bases; junction bases outside the gene matches: 11. The TCR beta libraries were generated through quantitative 5'-RACE incorporating molecular barcodes. TCRdb re-called the 5' RACE reads with MiXCR, one entry per CDR3 protein. The sample holds around 770,000 distinct CDR3 sequences, around 17% seen once. Sequencing was carried out using blood, either unsorted or a sorted T cell fraction (not recorded which). The chain employs TRBV12-3 or TRBV12-4 and TRBJ1-5, with 7 bases identical to TRBD1. This TCR came from a male donor with ankylosing spondylitis. In nucleotides, the CDR3 is TGTGCCAGCAGTCTCGGAGGGACAGCTTTGAATCAGCCCCAGCATTTT. This sequence encodes CASSLGGTALNQPQHF.